The rows below give T cell receptor beta chains drawn from one sample of a study of blood T cell repertoires in COVID-19. This table comes from immunoSEQ multiplex PCR, and its TCRdb copy is limited to in-frame clones, with some not included. The data contain fewer than 200,000 clones, more than 75% of them singletons. Sequencing input: PBMCs or T cells enriched from blood (not recorded which). The receptor source for this set is a woman aged 45-59 years who had recovered from COVID-19. Both conserved end residues are part of each CDR3. D genes are given only for firm matches. The listing skips clone size in some rows; elsewhere it reads once, few, many or a size class.

NA,NA,TRBJ2-1,TRBV5-1,TGCGCCAGCAGCTTGGAGGGAGTACCCTACAATGAGCAGTTCTTC,CASSLEGVPYNEQFF
TRBD1,once,TRBJ1-1,TRBV11-3,TGTGCCAGCAGCCAGACAGGGGGGCGGGACACTGAAGCTTTCTTT,CASSQTGGRDTEAFF
TRBD2,NA,TRBJ2-3,TRBV7-2,TGTGCCAGCAGCTTAGGAAGACTAGCGGCCCCGGTAGGAACAGATACGCAGTATTTT,CASSLGRLAAPVGTDTQYF
NA,NA,TRBJ1-4,TRBV6-1,TGTGCCAGCAGTGAAGTATCAGGGCCCAATGAAAAACTGTTTTTT,CASSEVSGPNEKLFF
TRBD1,NA,TRBJ1-2,TRBV27,TGTGCCAGCAGAGACGGACAGGGTGACTATGGCTACACCTTC,CASRDGQGDYGYTF
NA,NA,TRBJ2-1,TRBV3-1/TRBV3-2,TGTGCCAGCAGCCAAGCCCGAGACAGCACAAATGAGCAGTTCTTC,CASSQARDSTNEQFF
NA,few,TRBJ2-5,TRBV12-3/TRBV12-4,TGTGCCAGCAGTTTATGGGGCTTAGAGACCCAGTACTTC,CASSLWGLETQYF
NA,NA,TRBJ1-1,TRBV6-1,TGTGCCAGCAGTGAAACCGGGGGGTACACTGAAGCTTTCTTT,CASSETGGYTEAFF
NA,NA,TRBJ1-5,TRBV5-1,TGCGCCAGCAGCTTGTCGTTTGGCGCGGGTCAGCCCCAGCATTTT,CASSLSFGAGQPQHF
TRBD2,few,TRBJ2-7,TRBV5-1,TGCGCCAGCAAAAGGACTAGCGACTCCTACGAGCAGTACTTC,CASKRTSDSYEQYF
TRBD1,NA,TRBJ1-3,TRBV7-2,TGTGCCAGCAGCCGGACAGGGGCTGGAAACACCATATATTTT,CASSRTGAGNTIYF
NA,NA,TRBJ1-2,TRBV30,TGTGCCTGGACGGAGACAGGCTTATATGGCTACACCTTC,CAWTETGLYGYTF
NA,NA,TRBJ2-5,TRBV12-3/TRBV12-4,TGTGCCAGCAGTCTACTCGAGATCCAGTACTTC,CASSLLEIQYF
NA,few,TRBJ2-2,TRBV28,TGTGCCAGCAGTTTTAGGACACAGGGTGTAGGGGAGCTGTTTTTT,CASSFRTQGVGELFF
NA,NA,TRBJ2-5,TRBV18,TGTGCCAGCTCACCACTTTTTTCGAGTCAAGAGACCCAGTACTTC,CASSPLFSSQETQYF
NA,NA,TRBJ1-4,TRBV28,TGTGCCAGCACAAGGGGAAGAGAAGAAAAACTGTTTTTT,CASTRGREEKLFF
NA,NA,TRBJ2-3,TRBV6-6,TGTGCCAGCGGTACGACTCGGGATACGCAGTATTTT,CASGTTRDTQYF
TRBD1,NA,TRBJ2-1,TRBV19,TGTGCCAGTAGTATAGGATCCACAGGGGTTAATGAGCAGTTCTTC,CASSIGSTGVNEQFF
NA,NA,TRBJ1-5,TRBV5-1,TGCGCCAGCAGTCCCGGGACTGCCCTCAATCAGCCCCAGCATTTT,CASSPGTALNQPQHF
NA,NA,TRBJ1-1,TRBV28,TGTGCCAGCAGTCCATATGCATTAAACGGGGGGTTGAACACTGAAGCTTTCTTT,CASSPYALNGGLNTEAFF
NA,NA,TRBJ2-3,TRBV25-1,TGTGCCAGCAGGGACGACCAGGGGGGAAATACGCAGTATTTT,CASRDDQGGNTQYF
TRBD2,NA,TRBJ2-1,TRBV6-4,TGTGCCAGCAGGCGAACTAGCGGGGCATTTGAGCAGTTCTTC,CASRRTSGAFEQFF
NA,NA,TRBJ1-5,TRBV7-9,TGTGCCAGCAGCTTAGCTCTGAGCAATCAGCCCCAGCATTTT,CASSLALSNQPQHF
NA,NA,TRBJ1-3,TRBV29-1,TGCAGCGTTTCGACAGTTCGAGACACCATATATTTT,CSVSTVRDTIYF
TRBD1,once,TRBJ1-4,TRBV5-1,TGCGCCAGCAGCTTGGGACAGGGGACTGAAAAACTGTTTTTT,CASSLGQGTEKLFF
NA,NA,TRBJ1-6,TRBV7-6,TGTGCCAGCAGCCCGGGACACCTGTATAATTCACCCCTCCACTTT,CASSPGHLYNSPLHF
TRBD2,few,TRBJ2-7,TRBV7-3,TGTGCCAGCAGCTTATCCGGACTAGCGGGGACCGAAGAGCAGTACTTC,CASSLSGLAGTEEQYF
NA,once,TRBJ2-7,TRBV30,TGTGCCTGGAGTGTACAGACCGAGCAGTACTTC,CAWSVQTEQYF
TRBD1,NA,TRBJ1-2,TRBV29-1,TGCAGCGTTGAAGGACAGGGGGTAAATCGGGGCTACACCTTC,CSVEGQGVNRGYTF
TRBD1,NA,TRBJ2-1,TRBV11-2,TGTGCCAGCAGCAAAGGGGGACAGGGCGACGGTGAGCAGTTCTTC,CASSKGGQGDGEQFF
NA,NA,TRBJ1-3,TRBV9,TGTGCCAGCAGCTTAAGCACAGGGCTCTCAGGAAACACCATATATTTT,CASSLSTGLSGNTIYF
TRBD1,NA,TRBJ1-1,TRBV4-2,TGTGCCAGCAGCCCACGACAGGGTATGGACACTGAAGCTTTCTTT,CASSPRQGMDTEAFF
NA,NA,TRBJ1-1,TRBV5-6,TGTGCCAGCAGCCCGTTGAATAGGGGTAACACTGAAGCTTTCTTT,CASSPLNRGNTEAFF
TRBD1,NA,TRBJ1-2,TRBV30,TGTGCCTGGAGTACGACGACAGGGGTCAACTATGGCTACACCTTC,CAWSTTTGVNYGYTF
NA,NA,TRBJ2-7,TRBV3-1/TRBV3-2,TGTGCCAGCAGCCAAAGGACTCTCTTTCGTTACGAGCAGTACTTC,CASSQRTLFRYEQYF
TRBD1,once,TRBJ2-3,TRBV28,TGTGCCAGCAGCCGACAGGGGTCCACAGATACGCAGTATTTT,CASSRQGSTDTQYF
NA,NA,TRBJ2-3,TRBV10-3,TGTGCCATCAGTGAAATGGCGGTAAAGGGCACAGATACGCAGTATTTT,CAISEMAVKGTDTQYF
TRBD2,NA,TRBJ2-6,TRBV3-1/TRBV3-2,TGTGCCAGCAGCCTAGGGACTAGCGGGACTTACAACGTCCTGACTTTC,CASSLGTSGTYNVLTF
NA,NA,TRBJ1-1,TRBV27,TGTGCCAGCAGTTTCGGGGGGGCGAGGACTGAAGCTTTCTTT,CASSFGGARTEAFF
TRBD2,once,TRBJ2-7,TRBV25-1,TGTGCCAGCAGTGAGTCGAGCGGGAGGGCTTACGAGCAGTACTTC,CASSESSGRAYEQYF
NA,NA,TRBJ2-2,TRBV7-2,TGTGCCAGCAGCACCCCTTGGGGCGGGACGAACACCGGGGAGCTGTTTTTT,CASSTPWGGTNTGELFF
TRBD2,few,TRBJ2-2,TRBV28,TGTGCCAGCAGTACACTAGCGGGAGGGACCGGGGAGCTGTTTTTT,CASSTLAGGTGELFF
TRBD2,NA,TRBJ2-7,TRBV7-2,TGTGCCAGCAGCCGGACTAGCGGGAACTACGAGCAGTACTTC,CASSRTSGNYEQYF
NA,NA,TRBJ1-2,TRBV30,TGTGCCTGGAGTGTACTAGCGGACAGTCCTAACTATGGCTACACCTTC,CAWSVLADSPNYGYTF
NA,NA,TRBJ1-1,TRBV12-3/TRBV12-4,TGTGCCAGCAGTGGAGGCCCCAGCACTGAAGCTTTCTTT,CASSGGPSTEAFF
NA,NA,TRBJ2-7,TRBV28,TGTGCCAGCAGGAAACAGGGATTCGGCGAGCAGTACTTC,CASRKQGFGEQYF
NA,NA,TRBJ1-5,TRBV28,TGTGCCAGCAGTTTACTGCGCTGGGGTCAAAAAAAGGGGGCCCAGCATTTT,CASSLLRWGQKKGAQHF
TRBD1,NA,TRBJ1-1,TRBV29-1,TGCAGCGTTGAAGATCGGAGCACAGGGGGGACTGAAGCTTTCTTT,CSVEDRSTGGTEAFF
TRBD2,many,TRBJ2-2,TRBV11-2,TGTGCCAGCAGCTTAAACAATCGGGGAGGGCCTCACACCGGGGAGCTGTTTTTT,CASSLNNRGGPHTGELFF
TRBD2,NA,TRBJ2-3,TRBV7-3,TGTGCCAGCTCATCTAGCGGGAGGGCCCCCCCAGATACGCAGTATTTT,CASSSSGRAPPDTQYF